The present T cell receptor beta chain was sequenced within a study of OX40 agonist ivuxolimab in advanced cancers. Across the study: Ivuxolimab doses were 0.01, 0.1, 0.3, 1.5, 3 or 10 mg/kg every 2 weeks. Study-wide points: CD8+ T cells averaged more expanded clones than CD4+.

About this clone: The antigen is unknown.

TCRdb's copy holds only in-frame clones and misses some; the assay was immunoSEQ multiplex PCR. Of approximately 77,000 clones in the sample, under 85% were seen once. CDR3 length: 15 residues. Losses at the gene ends were 4 bases for V and 5 bases for J; bases not matched to a gene: 6. Germline CDR1 SGHRS, CDR2 YFSETQ. The J gene is TRBJ2-5, the V gene TRBV5-1, with 12 bases aligning to TRBD2. The sequence was obtained from an adult with an advanced solid tumor such as melanoma, head and neck, liver or kidney cancer. This material consisted of CD4+ or CD8+ T cells sorted from blood, taken in a trial of the OX40 agonist ivuxolimab. The CDR3 here is CASSNPSGGAETQYF. CDR3 bases: TGCGCCAGCAGCAATCCTAGCGGGGGGGCGGAGACCCAGTACTTC.